Below are 13 T cell receptor beta chains sequenced from a single sample in a study of blood T cell repertoires in COVID-19. Sequencing was performed with immunoSEQ multiplex PCR; in TCRdb, only in-frame clones are kept and a portion is missing. Among approximately 230,000 clones listed, about four fifths were seen once. The specimen sequenced was peripheral blood. The receptors originated from an elderly man with acute or convalescent COVID-19.

The rearrangement joins TRBV7-2 to TRBJ1-2; 9 bases align to TRBD1. Germline CDR1 is SGHTA and CDR2 is FQGNSA. J gave up 8 bases and V 1 base, and 8 bases lay outside the gene matches. This CDR3 has 15 amino acids. Written as DNA, the CDR3 is TGTGCCAGCAGCTTAGACAGGACAGGGGCTTCGGGCTACACCTTC. This encodes CASSLDRTGASGYTF. The variable domain in full, completed from reference TRBV7-2 and TRBJ1-2, reads GAGVSQSPSNKVTEKGKDVELRCDPISGHTALYWYRQSLGQGLEFLIYFQGNSAPDKSGLPSDRFSAERTGGSVSTLTIQRTQQEDSAVYLCASSLDRTGASGYTFGSGTRLTVV.

The chain recombines TRBV7-2 with TRBJ1-3; TRBD1 matches 8 bases. The germline gives CDR1 SGHTA, CDR2 FQGNSA. After removal of 3 bases from V and 4 bases from J, the junction contained 8 bases not matched to a gene. There are 16 residues in the CDR3. CDR3 sequence: CASSFPRTGIGNTIYF. In DNA, the CDR3 is TGTGCCAGCAGCTTCCCCCGGACAGGGATCGGAAACACCATATATTTT.

The rearrangement links TRBV12-1 to TRBJ1-2; TRBD1 is the table's D call and was not checked against the DNA. TRBV12-1 constitutes a pseudogene. The CDR3 has 16 amino acids. CDR3 region: CASSCSGQSGHYGYTF. The CDR3 bases are TGTGCCAGCAGCTGCTCAGGGCAGTCTGGGCACTATGGCTACACCTTC.

The V and J genes are TRBV19 and TRBJ1-5; 12 bases fit TRBD1. CDR1 LNHDA and CDR2 SQIVND come from the germline V gene (reference sequence). CDR3 length: 19 residues. V lost 5 bases, J lost 6 bases, and 17 bases stayed unmatched. This chain's CDR3 is CASSSPPGTGGVSAQPQHF. The CDR3 bases are TGTGCCAGTAGTTCCCCTCCCGGGACAGGGGGCGTTTCGGCTCAGCCCCAGCATTTT.

This clone showed up just once. The chain is built from TRBV5-1 and TRBJ1-1; D perhaps matches TRBD1 (5 bases). V was shortened by 0 bases and J by 6 bases, with 18 bases between the two germline ends. The CDR3 contains 16 residues. CDR1 and CDR2 (germline): SGHRS, YFSETQ. CDR3 DNA sequence: TGCGCCAGCAGCTTGGTCGTAGGACGGGGGGAACCTGAAGCTTTCTTT. It specifies CASSLVVGRGEPEAFF.

The V call is TRBV28, the J call TRBJ1-2; no definite D call. Between the trimmed V and J ends, which lost 10 bases and 3 bases, there was a span of 9 bases. Germline V lookup: CDR1 MDHEN, CDR2 SYDVKM. This CDR3 has 11 amino acids. CDR3 protein: CATLADYGYTF. The CDR3 DNA sequence: TGTGCCACCCTGGCTGACTATGGCTACACCTTC.

A few counts support this clone. The V call is TRBV10-3, the J call TRBJ1-2; 7 bases are a match to TRBD1. This CDR3 region has 15 residues. The V gene end was trimmed by 0 bases and the J gene end by 8 bases; junction bases not matched to a gene: 9. Germline CDR1 ENHRY, CDR2 SYGVKD. The chain's CDR3 is CAISESRSQGGGYTF. The CDR3 DNA follows: TGTGCCATCAGTGAGTCGAGGTCCCAGGGGGGAGGCTACACCTTC.

The gene calls are TRBV5-1 and TRBJ1-2; TRBD1 matches at 7 bases. With V trimmed by 0 bases and J by 0 bases, 11 bases remained unmatched. From germline, CDR1 is SGHRS and CDR2 YFSETQ. The CDR3 loop spans 18 amino acids. CDR3 sequence: CASSLARGGLGSNYGYTF. In DNA, the CDR3 is TGCGCCAGCAGCTTGGCCCGAGGGGGCCTCGGATCTAACTATGGCTACACCTTC. Full variable domain (missing parts from reference TRBV5-1 and TRBJ1-2): KAGVTQTPRYLIKTRGQQVTLSCSPISGHRSVSWYQQTPGQGLQFLFEYFSETQRNKGNFPGRFSGRQFSNSRSEMNVSTLELGDSALYLCASSLARGGLGSNYGYTFGSGTRLTVV.

This clone was observed a single time. The chain carries TRBV30 and TRBJ1-6; no definite D call. The CDR3 has 15 residues. V lost 2 bases and J lost 0, with 8 bases in between. The germline V gene has CDR1 GTSNPN and CDR2 SVGIG (reference sequence). The DNA of the CDR3 is TGTGCCTGGAGTTCACAGAGCTCCTATAATTCACCCCTCCACTTT. Protein sequence: CAWSSQSSYNSPLHF.

The V and J genes are TRBV5-4 and TRBJ2-1, with 15 bases matching TRBD2. With V trimmed by 3 bases and J by 15 bases, 10 bases remained unmatched. CDR3 length: 15 amino acids. CDR1 and CDR2 from the germline V gene are SGHNT and YYREEE (reference sequence). The CDR3 DNA follows: TGTGCCAGCAGCTCCGGGACTAGCGGGAGGTCCCGGTGGTTCTTC. Protein sequence: CASSSGTSGRSRWFF.

V is TRBV18 and J is TRBJ1-2, with 12 bases fitting TRBD1. CDR1 is KGHSH, CDR2 LQKENI, per germline. The trim removed 3 bases at V and 8 bases at J, leaving 7 bases unmatched. The CDR3 has 15 residues. The CDR3 nucleotides read TGTGCCAGCTCACCTCCCGGGACAGGGGGCGAGGGCTACACCTTC. This gives the protein CASSPPGTGGEGYTF.

The CDR3 DNA follows: TGCGCCAGCGATAGGACAGGTGTTATCCCCTACAATGAGCAGTTCTTC. Its translation: CASDRTGVIPYNEQFF. The chain couples TRBV10-1 to TRBJ2-1, with TRBD1 matching over 7 bases. Losses at the gene ends were 8 bases for V and 2 bases for J; bases not matched to a gene: 12. Germline CDR1 reads WNHNN; CDR2 reads SYGVQD (reference sequence). The CDR3 runs 16 residues.

The rearrangement uses TRBV28 and TRBJ1-3; 9 bases align to TRBD1. This CDR3 is built from 18 residues. CDR1 and CDR2 from the germline V gene are MDHEN and SYDVKM. V trimming: 4 bases; J trimming: 2 bases; junction bases outside the gene matches: 12. This CDR3 reads CASSSRHLDRGTGNTIYF. In DNA form, the CDR3 reads TGTGCCAGCAGTTCCCGCCACCTAGACAGGGGGACTGGAAACACCATATATTTT. The full variable domain, completed using reference TRBV28 and TRBJ1-3, is DVKVTQSSRYLVKRTGEKVFLECVQDMDHENMFWYRQDPGLGLRLIYFSYDVKMKEKGDIPEGYSVSREKKERFSLILESASTNQTSMYLCASSSRHLDRGTGNTIYFGEGSWLTVV.